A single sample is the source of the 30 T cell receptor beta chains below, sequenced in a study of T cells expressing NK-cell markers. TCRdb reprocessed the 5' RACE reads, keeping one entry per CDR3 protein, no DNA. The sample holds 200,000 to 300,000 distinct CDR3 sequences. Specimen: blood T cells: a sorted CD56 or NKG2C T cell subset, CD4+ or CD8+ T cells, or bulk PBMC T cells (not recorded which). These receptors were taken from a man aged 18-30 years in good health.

The CDR3 here is CASSFLQGGEAFF. The chain carries TRBV11-1 and TRBJ1-1; no DNA is available, so the TRBD1 call from TCRdb remains unchecked. The length of the CDR3 is 13 residues. The germline V gene encodes CDR1 SGHAT and CDR2 FQDESV (reference sequence).

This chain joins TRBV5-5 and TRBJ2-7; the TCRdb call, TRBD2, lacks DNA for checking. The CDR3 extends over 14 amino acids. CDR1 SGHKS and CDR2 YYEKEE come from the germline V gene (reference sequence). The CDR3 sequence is CASSLLAGSYEQYF.

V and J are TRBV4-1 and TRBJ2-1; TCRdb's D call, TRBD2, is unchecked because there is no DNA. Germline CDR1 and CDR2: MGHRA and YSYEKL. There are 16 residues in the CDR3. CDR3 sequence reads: CASSHVRGRQYNEQFF.

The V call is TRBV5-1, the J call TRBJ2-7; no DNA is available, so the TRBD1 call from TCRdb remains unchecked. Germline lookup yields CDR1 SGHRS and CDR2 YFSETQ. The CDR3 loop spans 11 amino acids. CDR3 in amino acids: CASIKGNEQYF.

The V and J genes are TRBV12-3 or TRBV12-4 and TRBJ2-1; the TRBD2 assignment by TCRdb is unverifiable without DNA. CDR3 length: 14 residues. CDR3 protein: CASSSNTRDYEQFF.

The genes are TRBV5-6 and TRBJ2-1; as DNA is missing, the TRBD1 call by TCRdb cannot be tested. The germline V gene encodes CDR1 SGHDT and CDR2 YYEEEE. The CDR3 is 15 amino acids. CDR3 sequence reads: CASSPDRGRANEQFF.

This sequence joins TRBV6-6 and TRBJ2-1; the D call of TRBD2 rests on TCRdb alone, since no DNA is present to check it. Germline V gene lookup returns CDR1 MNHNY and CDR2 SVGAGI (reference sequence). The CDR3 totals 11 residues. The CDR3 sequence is CASRLAGVEFF.

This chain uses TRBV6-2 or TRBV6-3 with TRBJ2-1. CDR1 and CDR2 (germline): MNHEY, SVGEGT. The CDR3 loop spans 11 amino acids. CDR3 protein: CASSYFHEQFF.

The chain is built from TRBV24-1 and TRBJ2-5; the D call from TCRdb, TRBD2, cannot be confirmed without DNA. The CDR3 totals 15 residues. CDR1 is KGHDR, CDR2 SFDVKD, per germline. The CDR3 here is CATSGVAGGQETQYF.

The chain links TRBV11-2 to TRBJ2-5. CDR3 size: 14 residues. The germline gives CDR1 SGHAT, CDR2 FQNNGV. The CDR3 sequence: CASSLLNSEETQYF.

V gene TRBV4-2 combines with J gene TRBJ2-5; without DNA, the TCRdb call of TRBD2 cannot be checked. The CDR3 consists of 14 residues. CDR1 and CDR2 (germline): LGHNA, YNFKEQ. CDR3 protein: CASSYLAGYETQYF.

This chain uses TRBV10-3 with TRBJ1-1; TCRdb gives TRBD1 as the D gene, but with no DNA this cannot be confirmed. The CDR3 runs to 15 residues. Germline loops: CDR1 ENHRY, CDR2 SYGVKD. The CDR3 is CAISGDSNMNTEAFF.

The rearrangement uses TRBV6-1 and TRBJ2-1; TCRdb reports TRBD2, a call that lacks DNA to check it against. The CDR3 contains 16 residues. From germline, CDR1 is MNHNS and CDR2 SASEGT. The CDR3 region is CASKSMGLAAYNEQFF.

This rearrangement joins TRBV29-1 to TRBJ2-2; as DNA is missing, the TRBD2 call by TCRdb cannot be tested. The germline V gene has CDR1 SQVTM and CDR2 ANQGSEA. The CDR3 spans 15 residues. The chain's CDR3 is CSVRTLGTDTGELFF.

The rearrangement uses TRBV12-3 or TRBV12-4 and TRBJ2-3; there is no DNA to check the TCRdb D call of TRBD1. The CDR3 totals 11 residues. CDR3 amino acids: CASRRGGTQYF.

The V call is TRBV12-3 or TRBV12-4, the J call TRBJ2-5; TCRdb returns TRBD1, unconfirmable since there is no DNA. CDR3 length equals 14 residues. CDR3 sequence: CASTMSGGRETQYF.

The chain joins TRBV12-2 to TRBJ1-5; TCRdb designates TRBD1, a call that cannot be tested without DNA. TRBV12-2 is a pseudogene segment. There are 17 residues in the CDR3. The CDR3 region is CASRLLGGGMSNQPQHF.

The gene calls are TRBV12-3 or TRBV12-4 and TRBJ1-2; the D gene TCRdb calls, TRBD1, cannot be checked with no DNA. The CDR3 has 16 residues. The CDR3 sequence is CASSLAVGGGGYGYTF.

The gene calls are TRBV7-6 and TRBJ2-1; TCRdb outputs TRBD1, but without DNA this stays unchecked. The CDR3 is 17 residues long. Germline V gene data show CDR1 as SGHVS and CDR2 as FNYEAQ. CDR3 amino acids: CASSPGAGQGAGNEQFF.

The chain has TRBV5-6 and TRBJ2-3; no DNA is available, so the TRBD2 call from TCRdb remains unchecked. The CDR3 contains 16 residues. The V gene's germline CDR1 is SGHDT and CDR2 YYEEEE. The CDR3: CASSLVVAGSTDTQYF.

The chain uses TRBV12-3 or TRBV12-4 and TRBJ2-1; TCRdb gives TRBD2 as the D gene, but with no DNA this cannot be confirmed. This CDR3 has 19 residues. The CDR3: CASTDPGTSGRRSHNEQFF.

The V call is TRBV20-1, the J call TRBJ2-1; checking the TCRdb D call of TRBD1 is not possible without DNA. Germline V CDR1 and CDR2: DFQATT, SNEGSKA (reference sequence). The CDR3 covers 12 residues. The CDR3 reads CSAWDRGNEQFF.

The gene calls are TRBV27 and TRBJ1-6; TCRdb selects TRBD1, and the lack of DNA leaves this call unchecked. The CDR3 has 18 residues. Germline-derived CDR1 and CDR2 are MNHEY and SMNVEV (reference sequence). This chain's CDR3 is CASSLVGTGKRVGSPLHF.

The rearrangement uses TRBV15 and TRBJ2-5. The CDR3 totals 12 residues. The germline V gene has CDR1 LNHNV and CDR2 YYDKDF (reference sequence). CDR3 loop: CATSRQKETQYF.

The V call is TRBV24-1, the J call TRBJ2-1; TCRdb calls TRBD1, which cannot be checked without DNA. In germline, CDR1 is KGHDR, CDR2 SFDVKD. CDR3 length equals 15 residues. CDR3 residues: CATSDLPGGGEEQFF.

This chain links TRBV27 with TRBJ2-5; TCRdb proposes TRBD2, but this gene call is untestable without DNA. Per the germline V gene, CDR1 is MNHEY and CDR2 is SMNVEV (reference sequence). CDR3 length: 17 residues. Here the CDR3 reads CASSLTSPASGQETQYF.

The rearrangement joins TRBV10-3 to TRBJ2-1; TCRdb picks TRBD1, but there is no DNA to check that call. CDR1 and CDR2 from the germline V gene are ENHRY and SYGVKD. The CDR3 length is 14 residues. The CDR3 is CASTTGTGMSEQFF.

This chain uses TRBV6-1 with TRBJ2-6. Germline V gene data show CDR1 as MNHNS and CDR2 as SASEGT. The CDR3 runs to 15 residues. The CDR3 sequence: CASGKDRSGANVLTF.

CDR3 amino acids: CSVDSLGTQYF. This chain joins TRBV29-1 and TRBJ2-3. There are 11 residues in the CDR3. Germline loops: CDR1 SQVTM, CDR2 ANQGSEA.

This CDR3 reads CASSFGEGFSYNEQFF. The chain employs TRBV12-3 or TRBV12-4 and TRBJ2-1; TCRdb's D gene call, TRBD2, goes unchecked for lack of DNA. The CDR3 extends over 16 amino acids.